This entry is about one TCR beta chain. Its antigen remains unidentified. This entry is derived from a study of T-cell memory formation after mild COVID-19. TCRdb analysed the 5' RACE reads with MiXCR anew, one entry per CDR3 protein. The data contain approximately 490,000 distinct CDR3 sequences, around 21% of them singletons. Study-wide results and caveats: Some clones that responded turned up in pre-infection memory, which suggests that cross-reactive memory joined in.

The V gene lost 4 bases and the J gene lost 0 bases, with 13 bases spanning the gap. The CDR3 spans 16 residues. CDR1 is MNHEY, CDR2 SMNVEV, per germline (reference sequence). The chain is built from TRBV27 and TRBJ2-1; D may be TRBD1 or TRBD2 (5 bases each). The receptor was derived from an adult woman who had mild COVID-19 (a few samples of this study predate the infection). Cell type and time point are not known. The sequenced sample was PBMCs or a T cell subset sorted from them (not recorded which). As DNA, the CDR3 is TGTGCCAGCAGTTCCCGGGACCAGATCTCCTACAATGAGCAGTTCTTC. Amino acid sequence: CASSSRDQISYNEQFF.